The entry below describes one T cell receptor beta chain. Its target antigen remains unknown. Qualities for individual bases were not recorded, and no much larger clone is one base off. Taken from the germline V gene, the CDR1 and CDR2 loops are SGHTA and FQGNSA. The CDR3, from cysteine to phenylalanine, totals 14 residues. The entry retains the CDR3 DNA only, 42 bases that are in frame from base 1. V is shortened by 7 bases, J by 3 bases, and the region joining them spans 13 bases. The 39 donors, aged about 6 to 100 years, were systemically healthy Caucasian individuals from Russia. Roughly 10 milliliters of peripheral blood were drawn from each donor into EDTA-treated Vacutainer tubes. Ficoll-Paque density-gradient centrifugation was used to isolate PBMCs, with at least 6.5 million per sample. Total RNA was extracted from PBMCs with Trizol reagent, with at least 5.5 micrograms obtained per sample. For every donor, flow cytometry on a PBMC aliquot measured the percentage of naive CD45RAhigh/CD27high T cells.

This record comes from a study of blood T cells in healthy people across ages (dated by TCRdb to 2013 to 2016). A note on the overall study: In model experiments, roughly one uniquely barcoded TCR beta cDNA molecule per two T cells was captured by template switching. The study measured age-related changes in TCR beta repertoire diversity using deep sequencing normalized with unique cDNA molecular identifiers. Donors were grouped into four age groups: young (average 16 years), middle-aged (around 39), aged (around 60) and long-lived (roughly 80). For two donors (one aged 18 to 30 and one aged 80 or older), the study analyzed two additional independent replicas of 1 million unique cDNA reads from the same blood draw. The full study reports these points: Total diversity estimates from one million sequenced T cells were considered lower bounds and underestimates. A strong correlation was found between observed TCR beta diversity and the percentage of naive T cells measured by flow cytometry. Bulk unsorted PBMC profiling prevented conclusive comparison of naive and antigen-experienced compartments. As age increased, observed TCR beta diversity per million T cells dropped in a roughly linear way, and a significant reduction was already evident by age 40. Because the CMV infection status of the donors was unknown, age-related changes in expanded clonotypes may potentially have been confounded. The long-lived group showed more naive CD4+ T cells, fewer expanded clones and increased TCR diversity than the aged group, suggesting age selection.

Receptors were amplified or captured by 5' RACE. The sample was run on an Illumina HiSeq 2500. A second about 7 to 12 cycle PCR used a sample-barcoded 5' primer and a J-beta primer mix. Each TCR beta cDNA molecule received a unique molecular identifier from a template-switch 5' adaptor carrying 12 random nucleotides. Each sample yielded at least 3 million CDR3-containing paired-end reads. The Mint cDNA synthesis kit, primed by a TRBC-specific oligonucleotide, was used to synthesize first-strand cDNA from all RNA. All cDNA was treated with uracil-DNA glycosylase and then went through a first 18-cycle PCR with the universal primers M1SS and BC2_uni_R. The paper's data handling went like this. Normalization of each sample was performed by random selection of 1 million high-quality reads, each carrying a distinct molecular identifier. Reads sharing molecular identifiers were discarded rather than binned into consensus sequences. CDR3 identification, clonotype clustering and error correction used MiTCR with a Q25 quality threshold and the strictest error-elimination algorithm. A nonparametric unseen species model with Euler transformation was used to estimate a lower bound on total TCR beta diversity. The public reads were reanalyzed by TCRdb: fastp trimming at Q25, MiXCR alignment, in-frame beta chains only. A single entry per CDR3 protein holds the most common genes and DNA from its merged rows. These V and J calls rely on TCRdb rather than the paper's analysis. The sample profile shows 750,000 to 950,000 distinct CDR3 sequences; 20% to 30% of them were found once. Jointly, the top ten make up 2.5% to 3.5% of the sample.

These data were likewise used in another study, on T cells of mothers and their children. In that second paper, the authors write: The donors were nine systemically healthy Caucasian individuals, made up of three mothers and their six children. cDNA synthesis used all of the extracted RNA, with 1.5 ug of RNA in each 15 ul reaction. In the second PCR, the M1S primer added sample barcodes and 2-4 random nucleotides. Over 9.5 million TCR beta CDR3 reads were obtained for each mother, and some 3.1 million reads were obtained for each child. In both related and unrelated pairs, thymic selection shapes the output of TCR recombination in a similar way, with inherited differences having only a minor effect. Normalized repertoire overlap was always slightly but never significantly higher in related than unrelated mother-child pairs. No persistent microchimeric T cell clones were detected, at a sensitivity of roughly 100 clones per million clonotypes. Deep NGS was used in the study to compare the TCR beta repertoires of mothers and children and to look for features that separate related mother-child pairs from unrelated individuals. The mean age was roughly 44 +/- 4 years for the mothers and approximately 11 +/- 4 years for the children. Libraries were sequenced on Illumina HiSeq 2000 with 100+100 nt paired-end reads after adapter ligation with NEBNext reagents. To avoid cross-contamination, the mother libraries and the child libraries were prepared a month apart and sequenced in separate runs. For each donor, somewhere between 500,000 and 2,000,000 distinct TCR beta clonotypes were identified. Naive TCR beta clonotypes were estimated from low-frequency clonotypes matched to each donor's FACS-determined naive share, without sorting.

The sequence was collected from a boy aged 10-17 years in good health. The specimen was blood. The sequence joins TRBV7-2 to TRBJ2-1; the D gene cannot be resolved reliably. The nucleotides read TGTGCCAGCAACGGAGTAGCATACTACAATGAGCAGTTCTTC. Its coded protein is CASNGVAYYNEQFF.